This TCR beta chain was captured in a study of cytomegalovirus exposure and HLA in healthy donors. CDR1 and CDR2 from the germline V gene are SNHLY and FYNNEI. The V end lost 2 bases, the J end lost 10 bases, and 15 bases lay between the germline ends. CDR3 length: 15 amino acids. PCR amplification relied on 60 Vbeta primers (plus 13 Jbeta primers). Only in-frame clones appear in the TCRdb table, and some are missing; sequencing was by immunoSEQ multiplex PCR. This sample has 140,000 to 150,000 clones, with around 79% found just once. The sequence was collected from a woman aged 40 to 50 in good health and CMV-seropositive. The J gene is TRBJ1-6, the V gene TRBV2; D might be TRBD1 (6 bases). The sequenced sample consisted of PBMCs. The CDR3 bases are TGTGCCAGCAGTGAATTTCGGGCAGGGACATCACCCCTCCACTTT. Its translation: CASSEFRAGTSPLHF.